This T cell receptor (beta chain) was recorded in a study of post-analysis software for immune sequencing data. Findings and limits, study-wide: Controls had lower frequencies than patients of about 5 TRBV segments, which included TRBV5-6, TRBV5-1 and TRBV20-1.

A note on this clonotype: Its antigen is undetermined. A junction boundary mismatches the germline segment, possibly from a read error.

Germline CDR1 and CDR2: LGHDT and YNNKEL (reference sequence). This CDR3 spans 13 amino acids. Sequencing libraries made from TCR beta cDNA carried unique molecular identifiers. From the PCR reads, TCRdb called clonotypes with MiXCR, one entry per CDR3 protein. Altogether over 150,000 distinct CDR3 sequences are present, about 29% being singletons, with the ten largest covering approximately 1.6%. The sample taken for sequencing was blood. This sequence originates from a girl aged 10-17 years with multiple sclerosis. The chain is built from TRBV3-1 and TRBJ2-1; TRBD1 matches 9 bases. This CDR3 is CDSSRTDRGRQFF. The CDR3 coding sequence is TGTGACAGCAGCCGCACAGACAGGGGGAGACAGTTCTTC.